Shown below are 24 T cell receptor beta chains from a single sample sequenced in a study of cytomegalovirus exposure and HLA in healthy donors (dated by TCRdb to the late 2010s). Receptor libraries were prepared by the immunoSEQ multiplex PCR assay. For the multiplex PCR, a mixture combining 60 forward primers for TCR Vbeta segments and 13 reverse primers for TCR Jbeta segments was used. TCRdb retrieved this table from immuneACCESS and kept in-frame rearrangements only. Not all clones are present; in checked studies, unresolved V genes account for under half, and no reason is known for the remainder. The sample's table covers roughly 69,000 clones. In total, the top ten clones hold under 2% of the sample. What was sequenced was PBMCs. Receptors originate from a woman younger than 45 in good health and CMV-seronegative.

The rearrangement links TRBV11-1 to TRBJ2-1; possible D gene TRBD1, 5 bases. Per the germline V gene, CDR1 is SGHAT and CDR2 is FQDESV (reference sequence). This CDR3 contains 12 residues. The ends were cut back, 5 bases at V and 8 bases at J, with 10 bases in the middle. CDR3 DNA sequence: TGTGCCAGCAGCCCATGGGGCGATGAGCAGTTCTTC. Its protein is CASSPWGDEQFF.

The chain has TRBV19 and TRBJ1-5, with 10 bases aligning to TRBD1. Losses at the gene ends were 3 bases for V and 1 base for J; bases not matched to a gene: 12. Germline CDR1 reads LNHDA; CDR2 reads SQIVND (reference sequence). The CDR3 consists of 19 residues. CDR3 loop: CASSMTGTGASGSNQPQHF. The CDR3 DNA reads TGTGCCAGTAGTATGACCGGGACAGGGGCCAGTGGGAGCAATCAGCCCCAGCATTTT.

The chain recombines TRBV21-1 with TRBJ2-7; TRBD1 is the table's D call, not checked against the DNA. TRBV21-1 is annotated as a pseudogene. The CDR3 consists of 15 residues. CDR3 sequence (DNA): TGTGCCAGCAGCGTGACAGCCGGGACAGATTACGAGCAGTACTTC. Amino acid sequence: CASSVTAGTDYEQYF.

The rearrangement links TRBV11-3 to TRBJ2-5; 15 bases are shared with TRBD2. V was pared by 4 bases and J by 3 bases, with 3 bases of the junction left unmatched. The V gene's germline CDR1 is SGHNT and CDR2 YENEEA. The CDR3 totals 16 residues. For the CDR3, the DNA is TGTGCCAGCAGCTCCGGACTAGCGGGAGGGGAAGAGACCCAGTACTTC. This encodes CASSSGLAGGEETQYF.

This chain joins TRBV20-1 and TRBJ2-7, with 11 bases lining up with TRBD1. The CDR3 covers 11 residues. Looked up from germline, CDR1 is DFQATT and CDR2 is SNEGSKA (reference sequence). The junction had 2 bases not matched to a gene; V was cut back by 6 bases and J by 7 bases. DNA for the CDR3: TGCAGTGCGGACAGGGGGCAAGAGCAGTACTTC. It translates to CSADRGQEQYF.

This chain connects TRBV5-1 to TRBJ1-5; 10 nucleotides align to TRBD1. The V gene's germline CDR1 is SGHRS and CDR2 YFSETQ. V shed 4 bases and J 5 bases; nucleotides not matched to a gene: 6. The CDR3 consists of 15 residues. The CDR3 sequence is CASSRTGTGDQPQHF. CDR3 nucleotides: TGCGCCAGCAGCAGAACCGGGACAGGGGATCAGCCCCAGCATTTT.

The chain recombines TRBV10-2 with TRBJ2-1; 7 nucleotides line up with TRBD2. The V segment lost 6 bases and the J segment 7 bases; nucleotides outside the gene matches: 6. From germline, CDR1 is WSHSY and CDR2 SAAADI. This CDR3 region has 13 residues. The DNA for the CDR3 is TGCGCCAGCAGGTCAAGCGGGAATAATGAGCAGTTCTTC. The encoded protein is CASRSSGNNEQFF.

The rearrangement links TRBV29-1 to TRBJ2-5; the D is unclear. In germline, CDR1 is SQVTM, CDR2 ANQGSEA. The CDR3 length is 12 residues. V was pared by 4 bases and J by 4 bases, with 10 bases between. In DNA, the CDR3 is TGCAGCGTTGTTGGCAGAGGAGAGACCCAGTACTTC. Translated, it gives CSVVGRGETQYF.

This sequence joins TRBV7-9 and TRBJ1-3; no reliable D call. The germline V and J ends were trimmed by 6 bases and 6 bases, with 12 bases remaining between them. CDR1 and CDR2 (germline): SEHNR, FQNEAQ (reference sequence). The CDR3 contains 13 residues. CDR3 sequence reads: CASSAAPVNTIYF. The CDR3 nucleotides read TGTGCCAGCAGTGCGGCTCCTGTAAACACCATATATTTT.

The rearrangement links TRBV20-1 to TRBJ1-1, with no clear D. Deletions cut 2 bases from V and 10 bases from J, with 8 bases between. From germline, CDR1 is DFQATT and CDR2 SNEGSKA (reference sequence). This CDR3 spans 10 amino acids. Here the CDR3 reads CSARRYAAFF. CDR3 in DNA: TGCAGTGCTAGACGGTATGCAGCTTTCTTT.

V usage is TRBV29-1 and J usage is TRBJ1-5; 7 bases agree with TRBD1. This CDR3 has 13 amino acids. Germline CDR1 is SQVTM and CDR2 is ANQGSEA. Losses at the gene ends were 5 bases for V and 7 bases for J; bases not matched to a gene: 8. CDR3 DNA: TGCAGCGTTCGAAATACAGGGGCGCAGCCCCAGCATTTT. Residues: CSVRNTGAQPQHF.

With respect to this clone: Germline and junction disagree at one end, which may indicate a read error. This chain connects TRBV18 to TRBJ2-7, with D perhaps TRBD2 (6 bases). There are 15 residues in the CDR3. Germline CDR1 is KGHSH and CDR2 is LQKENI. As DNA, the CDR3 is TGTGCCAGCTCATCACCGCGGGACCTCTCCTACGAGCAGTACTTC. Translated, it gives CASSSPRDLSYEQYF.

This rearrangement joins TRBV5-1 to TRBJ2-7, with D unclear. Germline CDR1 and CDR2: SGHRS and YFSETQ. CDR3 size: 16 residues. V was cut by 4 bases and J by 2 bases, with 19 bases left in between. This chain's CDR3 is CASSTYDGGPTYEQYF. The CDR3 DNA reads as TGCGCCAGCAGCACATACGACGGCGGTCCTACCTACGAGCAGTACTTC.

The CDR3 spells CASNLAGAPDLEAFF. The DNA of the CDR3 is TGTGCCAGTAACCTGGCAGGGGCCCCGGACCTTGAAGCTTTCTTT. V and J are TRBV19 and TRBJ1-1; perhaps TRBD1 as D (6 bases). Trimming took 7 bases from V and 7 from J, leaving 22 bases between them. Germline CDR1 reads LNHDA; CDR2 reads SQIVND (reference sequence). This CDR3 is 15 amino acids long.

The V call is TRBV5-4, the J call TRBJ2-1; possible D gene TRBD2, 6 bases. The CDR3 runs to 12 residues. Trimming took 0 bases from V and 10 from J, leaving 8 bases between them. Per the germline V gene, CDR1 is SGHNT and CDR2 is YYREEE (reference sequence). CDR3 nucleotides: TGTGCCAGCAGCTTGGATGGAGGGGAGCAGTTCTTC. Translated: CASSLDGGEQFF.

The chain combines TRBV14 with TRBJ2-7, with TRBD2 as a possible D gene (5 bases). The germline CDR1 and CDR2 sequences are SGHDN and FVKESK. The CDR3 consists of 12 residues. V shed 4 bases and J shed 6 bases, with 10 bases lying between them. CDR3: CASSRSSREQYF. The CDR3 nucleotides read TGTGCCAGCAGCCGCTCTAGCCGCGAGCAGTACTTC.

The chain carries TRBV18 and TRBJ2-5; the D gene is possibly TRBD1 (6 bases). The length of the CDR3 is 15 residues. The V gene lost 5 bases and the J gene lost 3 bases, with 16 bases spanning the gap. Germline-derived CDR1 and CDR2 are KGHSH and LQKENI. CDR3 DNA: TGTGCCAGCTCATCGGGGAGAGGGGGTGAAGAGACCCAGTACTTC. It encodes CASSSGRGGEETQYF.

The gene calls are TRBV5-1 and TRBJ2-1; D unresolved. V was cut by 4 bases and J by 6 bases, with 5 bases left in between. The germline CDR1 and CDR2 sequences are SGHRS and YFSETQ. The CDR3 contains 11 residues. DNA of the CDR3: TGCGCCAGCAGCCACACCAATGAGCAGTTCTTC. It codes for CASSHTNEQFF.

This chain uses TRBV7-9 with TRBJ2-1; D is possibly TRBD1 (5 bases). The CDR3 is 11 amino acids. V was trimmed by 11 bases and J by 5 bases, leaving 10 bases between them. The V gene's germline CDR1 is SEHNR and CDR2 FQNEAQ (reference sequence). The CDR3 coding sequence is TGTGCCGGTGGACATGACAATGAGCAGTTCTTC. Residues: CAGGHDNEQFF.

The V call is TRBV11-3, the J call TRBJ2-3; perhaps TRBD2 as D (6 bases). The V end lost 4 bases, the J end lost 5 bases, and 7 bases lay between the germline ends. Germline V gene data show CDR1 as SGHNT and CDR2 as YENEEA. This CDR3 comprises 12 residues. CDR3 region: CASSSGLDTQYF. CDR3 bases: TGTGCCAGCAGCTCGGGACTAGATACGCAGTATTTT.

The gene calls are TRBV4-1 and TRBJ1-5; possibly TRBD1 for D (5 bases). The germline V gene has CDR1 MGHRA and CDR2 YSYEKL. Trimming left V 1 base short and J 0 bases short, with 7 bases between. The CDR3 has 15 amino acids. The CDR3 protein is CASSQGTNSNQPQHF. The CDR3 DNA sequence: TGCGCCAGCAGCCAAGGGACAAATAGCAATCAGCCCCAGCATTTT.

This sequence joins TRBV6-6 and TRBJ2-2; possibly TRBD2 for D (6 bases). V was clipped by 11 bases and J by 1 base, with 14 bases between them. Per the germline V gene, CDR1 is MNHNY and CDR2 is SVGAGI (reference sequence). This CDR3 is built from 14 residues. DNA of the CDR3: TGTGCCCTTGGGGGACTCCTGAACACCGGGGAGCTGTTTTTT. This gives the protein CALGGLLNTGELFF.

The CDR3 region is CASSIAYPDTEAFF. In DNA form, the CDR3 reads TGTGCCAGTAGTATCGCCTATCCGGACACTGAAGCTTTCTTT. The V and J genes are TRBV19 and TRBJ1-1; D unresolved. The V and J ends lost 3 bases and 3 bases respectively, with 11 bases between them. CDR1 LNHDA and CDR2 SQIVND come from the germline V gene (reference sequence). The CDR3 contains 14 residues.

The CDR3 region is CASSQGRDTYYEQYF. In DNA form, the CDR3 reads TGCGCCAGCAGCCAGGGCCGGGACACCTACTACGAGCAGTACTTC. The chain employs TRBV4-1 and TRBJ2-7; D may be TRBD1 (6 bases). V was trimmed by 3 bases and J by 3 bases, leaving 15 bases between them. The CDR3 extends over 15 amino acids. Germline loops: CDR1 MGHRA, CDR2 YSYEKL.